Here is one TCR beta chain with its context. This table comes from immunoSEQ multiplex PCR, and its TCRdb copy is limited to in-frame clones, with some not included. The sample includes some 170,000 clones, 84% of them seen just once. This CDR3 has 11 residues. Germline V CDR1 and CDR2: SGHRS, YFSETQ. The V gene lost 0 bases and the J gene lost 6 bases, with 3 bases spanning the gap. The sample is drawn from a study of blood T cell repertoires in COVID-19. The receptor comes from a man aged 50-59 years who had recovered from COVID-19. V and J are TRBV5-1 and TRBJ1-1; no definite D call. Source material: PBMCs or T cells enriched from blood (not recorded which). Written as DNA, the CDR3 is TGCGCCAGCAGCTTGGACTCTGAAGCTTTCTTT. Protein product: CASSLDSEAFF.